Below are 4 T cell receptor beta chains sequenced from a single sample in a study of regulatory T cells in long-lasting Graves disease. Described time point: newly diagnosed GD, antithyroid drugs for less than 3 months. RNA extracted from PBMCs served as the sequencing template. Arm-PCR with iRepertoire HTBI primers amplified the CDR3 regions for these TCR beta libraries. TCRdb passed the multiplex PCR reads through MiXCR, listing each CDR3 protein once. The table records 420,000 or so distinct CDR3 sequences, around 15% of them present only once. These data also featured in a second study, about T cells in Graves' hyperthyroidism and ophthalmopathy.

Source: peripheral blood mononuclear cells (PBMCs), taken at new diagnosis, from a patient treated with antithyroid drugs. Receptor source: a woman younger than 35 with Graves disease.

A remark on this clonotype: This could be a read error, since a much larger clone is one nucleotide away. This chain joins TRBV7-2 and TRBJ2-1, with a weak D call TRBD2 (5 bases). The CDR3 extends over 14 amino acids. Germline CDR1 reads SGHTA; CDR2 reads FQGNSA. V lost 4 bases and J lost 10, with 17 bases in between. CDR3 sequence (DNA): TGTGCCAGCAGCTCCGGGGTTCCAACCTACGAGCAGTTCTTC. Protein product: CASSSGVPTYEQFF.

This clonotype was seen at least ten times. The genes are TRBV7-9 and TRBJ2-5, with 15 positions matching TRBD2. V lost 5 bases to trimming and J lost 4 bases; unmatched junction nucleotides: 11. CDR1 is SEHNR and CDR2 is FQNEAQ in the germline V gene (reference sequence). This CDR3 comprises 18 residues. CDR3: CASSPSPGLAGGGETQYF. DNA for the CDR3: TGTGCCAGCAGCCCCTCCCCAGGACTAGCGGGAGGGGGAGAGACCCAGTACTTC.

The V gene is TRBV12-3 or TRBV12-4, the J gene TRBJ2-1; no firm D call. Trimming removed 2 bases at V and 9 bases at J, with 8 bases between. This CDR3 contains 12 residues. The CDR3: CASSLRAAEQFF. The CDR3 DNA follows: TGTGCCAGCAGTTTACGGGCTGCTGAGCAGTTCTTC.

The V gene is TRBV2, the J gene TRBJ2-1; D gene unclear. CDR1 and CDR2 (germline): SNHLY, FYNNEI. This CDR3 contains 15 residues. V was shortened by 0 bases and J by 2 bases, with 8 bases between the two germline ends. The CDR3 region has the DNA TGTGCCAGCAGTGAAGCCTTACCTCCCTACAATGAGCAGTTCTTC. This translates into CASSEALPPYNEQFF.